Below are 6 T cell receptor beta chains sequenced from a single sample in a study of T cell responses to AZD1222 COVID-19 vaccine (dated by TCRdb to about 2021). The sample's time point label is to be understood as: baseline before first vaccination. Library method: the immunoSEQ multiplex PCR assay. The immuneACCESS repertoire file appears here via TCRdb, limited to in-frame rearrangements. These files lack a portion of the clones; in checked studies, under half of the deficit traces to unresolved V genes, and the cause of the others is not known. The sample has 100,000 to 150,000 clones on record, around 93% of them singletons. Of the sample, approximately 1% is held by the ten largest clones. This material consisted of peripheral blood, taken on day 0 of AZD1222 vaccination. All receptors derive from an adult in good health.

In DNA, the CDR3 is TGCGCCAGCAGCTTGGGGTTGAACTCCCAGCTTTGGACCGAAGCTTTCTTT. Translating gives CASSLGLNSQLWTEAFF. The gene calls are TRBV5-1 and TRBJ1-1; D is unclear. Germline CDR1 is SGHRS and CDR2 is YFSETQ. This CDR3 is 17 amino acids long. With 0 bases removed from V and 8 bases from J, the gap between germline ends came to 23 bases.

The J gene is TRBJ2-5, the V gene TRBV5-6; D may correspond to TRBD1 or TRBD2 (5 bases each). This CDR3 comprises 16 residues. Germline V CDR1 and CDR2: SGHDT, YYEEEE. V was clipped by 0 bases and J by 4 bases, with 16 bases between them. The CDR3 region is CASSLGGTGRPETQYF. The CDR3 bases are TGTGCCAGCAGCTTGGGAGGGACGGGTCGACCAGAGACCCAGTACTTC.

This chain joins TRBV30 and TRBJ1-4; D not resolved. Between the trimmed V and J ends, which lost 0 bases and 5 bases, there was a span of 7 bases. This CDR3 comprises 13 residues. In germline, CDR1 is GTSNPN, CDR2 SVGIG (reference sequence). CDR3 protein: CAWSVEWNEKLFF. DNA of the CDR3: TGTGCCTGGAGTGTGGAGTGGAATGAAAAACTGTTTTTT.

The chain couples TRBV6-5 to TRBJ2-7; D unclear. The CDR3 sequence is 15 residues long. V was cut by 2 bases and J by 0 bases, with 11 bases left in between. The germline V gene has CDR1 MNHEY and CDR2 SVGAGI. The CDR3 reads CASSYTPISSYEQYF. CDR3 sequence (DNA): TGTGCCAGCAGTTACACGCCGATAAGCTCCTACGAGCAGTACTTC.

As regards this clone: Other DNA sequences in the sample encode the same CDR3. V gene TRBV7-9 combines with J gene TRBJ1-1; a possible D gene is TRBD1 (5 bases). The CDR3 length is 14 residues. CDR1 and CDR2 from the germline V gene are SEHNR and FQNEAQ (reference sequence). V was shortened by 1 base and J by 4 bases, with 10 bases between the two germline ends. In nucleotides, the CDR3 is TGTGCCAGCAGCTTAGGCGGGGGTAGCACTGAAGCTTTCTTT. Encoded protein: CASSLGGGSTEAFF.

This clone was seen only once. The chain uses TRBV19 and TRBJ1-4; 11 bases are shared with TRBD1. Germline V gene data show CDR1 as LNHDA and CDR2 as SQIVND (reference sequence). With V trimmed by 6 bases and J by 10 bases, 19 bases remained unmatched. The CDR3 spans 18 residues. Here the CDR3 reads CASSTRTGGAGSGGKLFF. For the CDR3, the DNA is TGTGCCAGTAGCACCCGGACAGGGGGCGCGGGGAGTGGTGGAAAACTGTTTTTT. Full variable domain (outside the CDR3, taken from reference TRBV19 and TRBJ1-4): DGGITQSPKYLFRKEGQNVTLSCEQNLNHDAMYWYRQDPGQGLRLIYYSQIVNDFQKGDIAEGYSVSREKKESFPLTVTSAQKNPTAFYLCASSTRTGGAGSGGKLFFGSGTQLSVL.